This entry lists 25 T cell receptor beta chains sequenced from one sample in a study of response to subunit inactivated influenza vaccine. Each CDR3 protein gets one entry after TCRdb re-called the RT-PCR reads with MiXCR. The sample consists of roughly 190,000 distinct CDR3 sequences, approximately 15% of them appearing once. The sample here was CD8+ T cells sorted from PBMCs, taken roughly 5 days after vaccination. All receptors derive from a middle-aged man who received an inactivated influenza vaccine.

CDR3 sequence: CASSGTLAGESYEQYF. For the CDR3, the DNA is TGTGCCAGCAGTGGGACCTTAGCGGGAGAGTCCTACGAGCAGTACTTC. The chain is built from TRBV13 and TRBJ2-7, with TRBD2 identical over 9 bases. V shed 6 bases, J shed 1 base, and the junction held 10 bases outside the gene matches. CDR1 is PRHDT, CDR2 FYEKMQ, per germline (reference sequence). CDR3 length: 16 residues.

V gene TRBV6-1 combines with J gene TRBJ2-7, with unresolved D. Germline values: CDR1 MNHNS, CDR2 SASEGT. The CDR3 loop spans 16 amino acids. V lost 5 bases and J lost 2, with 19 bases in between. In DNA form, the CDR3 reads TGTGCCAGCAGTCCTCAAGAAGGGCCCTATCCCTACGAGCAGTACTTC. Encoded protein: CASSPQEGPYPYEQYF.

This clonotype was found a few times. V usage is TRBV5-1 and J usage is TRBJ2-2; 7 bases fit TRBD2. This CDR3 has 14 amino acids. The germline V gene has CDR1 SGHRS and CDR2 YFSETQ. With V trimmed by 4 bases and J by 8 bases, 8 bases remained unmatched. The CDR3 reads CASSLPSGGGELFF. The CDR3 region has the DNA TGCGCCAGCAGCCTACCGTCGGGGGGAGGGGAGCTGTTTTTT.

This clonotype was detected only a few times. V usage is TRBV20-1 and J usage is TRBJ2-1; the D gene is possibly TRBD2 (5 bases). The CDR3 sequence is 13 residues long. Germline CDR1 is DFQATT and CDR2 is SNEGSKA (reference sequence). With 5 bases removed from V and 5 bases from J, the gap between germline ends came to 13 bases. CDR3 amino acids: CSALRELDNEQFF. The CDR3 nucleotides are TGCAGTGCTTTAAGGGAGTTGGACAATGAGCAGTTCTTC.

This clonotype was picked up many times. The CDR3 coding sequence is TGCGCCAGCAGCCAAGGGCCAGGGGGCACGGATGAGCAGTTCTTC. Translated: CASSQGPGGTDEQFF. The chain has TRBV4-1 and TRBJ2-1, with 8 nucleotides matching TRBD1. CDR3 length equals 15 residues. V shed 1 base, J shed 8 bases, and the junction held 7 bases outside the gene matches. CDR1 MGHRA and CDR2 YSYEKL come from the germline V gene.

There are a few counts of this clonotype. The rearrangement joins TRBV9 to TRBJ2-1; a weak D match, TRBD1 (6 bases). Per germline, CDR1 SGDLS and CDR2 YYNGEE. The CDR3 consists of 12 residues. Trimming took off 4 bases at V and 8 bases at J, with 10 bases between the two ends. DNA for the CDR3: TGTGCCAGCAGCCCTCAGGGGTATGAGCAGTTCTTC. Translating gives CASSPQGYEQFF.

The gene calls are TRBV2 and TRBJ2-5; TRBD2 agrees at 8 bases. Germline CDR1 SNHLY, CDR2 FYNNEI. The CDR3 spans 16 residues. Germline trimming cut 2 bases from V and 4 bases from J; bases unmatched to any gene: 9. This CDR3 reads CASSEKWRGVGETQYF. In DNA form, the CDR3 reads TGTGCCAGCAGTGAAAAATGGCGGGGGGTTGGAGAGACCCAGTACTTC.

This clonotype has only a few counts. J is TRBJ2-1 and V is TRBV9; TRBD2 matches at 9 bases. The germline CDR1 and CDR2 sequences are SGDLS and YYNGEE. The ends lost 3 bases at V and 4 bases at J; junction bases unmatched: 5. There are 15 residues in the CDR3. CDR3 sequence reads: CASSEGSGSYNEQFF. CDR3 coding DNA: TGTGCCAGCAGCGAGGGTAGCGGGAGTTACAATGAGCAGTTCTTC.

This clonotype has a handful of counts. CDR3 nucleotide sequence: TGTGCCAGCAGCCTGGGTGCGGGAGGGCCAGGAGATACGCAGTATTTT. The encoded protein is CASSLGAGGPGDTQYF. V and J are TRBV7-2 and TRBJ2-3, with 9 bases that match TRBD2. CDR3 size: 16 residues. Germline V lookup: CDR1 SGHTA, CDR2 FQGNSA. With V trimmed by 5 bases and J by 5 bases, 11 bases remained unmatched.

The chain joins TRBV6-4 to TRBJ2-2; D gene uncertain. Germline loops: CDR1 MRHNA, CDR2 SNTAGT. The CDR3 loop spans 14 amino acids. V dropped 2 bases and J dropped 2 bases, with 6 bases sitting between them. CDR3 nucleotides: TGTGCCAGCAGTGACGGTGTCAACACCGGGGAGCTGTTTTTT. Encoded protein: CASSDGVNTGELFF.

The chain is built from TRBV10-3 and TRBJ2-7, with 10 bases fitting TRBD2. Germline loops: CDR1 ENHRY, CDR2 SYGVKD. Trimming at V came to 4 bases and at J to 5 bases, leaving 5 bases not matched to a gene. The CDR3 sequence is 14 residues long. CDR3 residues: CAISAKREGDEQYF. Written as DNA, the CDR3 is TGTGCCATCAGTGCCAAGCGGGAGGGCGACGAGCAGTACTTC.

The chain employs TRBV5-1 and TRBJ1-4; D is ambiguous. The V end was cut by 4 bases, the J end by 8 bases, with 21 bases between. The CDR3 extends over 16 amino acids. Germline loops: CDR1 SGHRS, CDR2 YFSETQ. In nucleotides, the CDR3 is TGCGCCAGCAGCCCGGAGCAGAACCGCCTGGGGGAAAAACTGTTTTTT. It translates to CASSPEQNRLGEKLFF.

The table lists this clonotype with many counts. The DNA for the CDR3 is TGTGCCAGCAGTGTAGGATTCGCCGAGCAGTACTTC. Protein product: CASSVGFAEQYF. This chain uses TRBV12-3 or TRBV12-4 with TRBJ2-7; unclear D gene. The V end lost 5 bases, the J end lost 6 bases, and 11 bases lay between the germline ends. This CDR3 comprises 12 residues.

The chain joins TRBV4-1 to TRBJ2-2; D is perhaps TRBD2 (5 bases). The ends were cut back, 1 base at V and 5 bases at J, with 11 bases in the middle. This CDR3 has 15 amino acids. Germline loops: CDR1 MGHRA, CDR2 YSYEKL. CDR3 coding DNA: TGCGCCAGCAGCCAAGGAGTAGAGGGAACCGGGGAGCTGTTTTTT. Amino acid sequence: CASSQGVEGTGELFF.

The J gene is TRBJ1-2, the V gene TRBV9; 9 bases are a match to TRBD1. CDR1 is SGDLS, CDR2 YYNGEE, per germline. Germline trimming cut 4 bases from V and 8 bases from J; bases unmatched to any gene: 15. The CDR3 contains 16 residues. The CDR3, as DNA: TGTGCCAGCAGCCCCAGGACAGGGGAACATTCCGCGGGCTACACCTTC. Its translation is CASSPRTGEHSAGYTF.

This clonotype turned up a few times. The rearrangement joins TRBV29-1 to TRBJ2-1; possibly TRBD1 or TRBD2 for D (5 bases each). Per the germline V gene, CDR1 is SQVTM and CDR2 is ANQGSEA. Trimming left V 4 bases short and J 10 bases short, with 20 bases between. The length of the CDR3 is 14 residues. The DNA for the CDR3 is TGCAGCGTTGTGGTGTCAGGGACGGAAGAGGAGCAGTTCTTC. Translating gives CSVVVSGTEEEQFF.

The sample holds a few counts of this clonotype. The chain employs TRBV6-1 and TRBJ2-1; 8 bases are shared with TRBD2. Germline V gives CDR1 MNHNS, CDR2 SASEGT. The CDR3 has 17 amino acids. Trimming at V came to 7 bases and at J to 7 bases, leaving 18 bases not matched to a gene. The CDR3 nucleotides are TGTGCCAGCACCCTCCTGTGGGGGAGCGGGGGCGGGAATGAGCAGTTCTTC. Translating it yields CASTLLWGSGGGNEQFF.

The chain uses TRBV2 and TRBJ2-1, with D possibly matching TRBD2 (5 bases). The CDR3 extends over 14 amino acids. From germline, CDR1 is SNHLY and CDR2 FYNNEI. The V end was cut by 7 bases, the J end by 1 base, with 11 bases between. The CDR3 DNA reads as TGTGCCAGCACGTTAAGCGGATCCTACAATGAGCAGTTCTTC. This codes for CASTLSGSYNEQFF.

A few counts support this clonotype. The chain carries TRBV4-1 and TRBJ2-1; possible D gene TRBD2, 6 bases. The V end was cut by 4 bases, the J end by 5 bases, with 15 bases between. Germline CDR1 is MGHRA and CDR2 is YSYEKL. The CDR3 is 15 residues long. The CDR3 coding sequence is TGCGCCAGCAGCCGTTCGGGACTCCTCCACAATGAGCAGTTCTTC. It translates to CASSRSGLLHNEQFF.

The table lists this clonotype with a few counts. The chain has TRBV9 and TRBJ1-1; unclear D gene. CDR1 and CDR2 from the germline V gene are SGDLS and YYNGEE. The CDR3 consists of 13 residues. Trimming stripped 4 bases from V and 3 bases from J, with 10 bases between. As DNA, the CDR3 is TGTGCCAGCAGCTCGCCCCCCCACACTGAAGCTTTCTTT. Encoded protein: CASSSPPHTEAFF.

This clonotype was found a few times. The chain recombines TRBV11-2 with TRBJ2-1, with 7 bases fitting TRBD2. V trimming: 3 bases; J trimming: 3 bases; junction bases outside the gene matches: 11. The CDR3 is made up of 17 amino acids. Germline CDR1 is SGHAT and CDR2 is FQNNGV. Written as DNA, the CDR3 is TGTGCCAGCAGCTTGATTTTCAGCGGGATCTTCTACAATGAGCAGTTCTTC. Its translation: CASSLIFSGIFYNEQFF.

The sample holds a few counts of this clonotype. The rearrangement joins TRBV7-9 to TRBJ1-1; unclear D gene. This CDR3 contains 16 residues. Germline CDR1 SEHNR, CDR2 FQNEAQ (reference sequence). With 7 bases removed from V and 0 bases from J, the gap between germline ends came to 18 bases. CDR3 amino acids: CASNSVGQFLNTEAFF. The CDR3 DNA sequence: TGTGCCAGCAACTCCGTGGGCCAATTTCTGAACACTGAAGCTTTCTTT. Full variable domain (outside the CDR3, taken from reference TRBV7-9 and TRBJ1-1): DTGVSQNPRHKITKRGQNVTFRCDPISEHNRLYWYRQTLGQGPEFLTYFQNEAQLEKSRLLSDRFSAERPKGSFSTLEIQRTEQGDSAMYLCASNSVGQFLNTEAFFGQGTRLTVV.

The sample holds a few counts of this clonotype. The chain uses TRBV7-9 and TRBJ2-7; perhaps TRBD2 as D (6 bases). V lost 5 bases, J lost 7 bases, and 18 bases lay in between. Germline V CDR1 and CDR2: SEHNR, FQNEAQ (reference sequence). This CDR3 spans 14 amino acids. Written as DNA, the CDR3 is TGTGCCAGCAGCCCCACATACACGGGGGATGAGCAGTACTTC. Amino acids: CASSPTYTGDEQYF.

J is TRBJ2-5 and V is TRBV30; 7 bases fit TRBD1. The trim removed 3 bases at V and 2 bases at J, leaving 12 bases unmatched. This CDR3 has 16 residues. CDR1 and CDR2 (germline): GTSNPN, SVGIG (reference sequence). CDR3 nucleotide sequence: TGTGCCTGGAGCCTGAAGGCCAGGGGGACGCAAGAGACCCAGTACTTC. As protein: CAWSLKARGTQETQYF.

The chain links TRBV5-1 to TRBJ2-3; D remains unclear. V lost 1 base to trimming and J lost 6 bases, with 12 bases between them. CDR1 and CDR2 (germline): SGHRS, YFSETQ. The CDR3 length is 14 residues. CDR3 sequence: CASSLNDQADTQYF. The CDR3 DNA follows: TGCGCCAGCAGCTTGAACGATCAAGCGGATACGCAGTATTTT.